The 9 T cell receptor beta chains below were found in one sample sequenced in a study of shared clonotypes between healthy human individuals. TCRdb's copy holds only in-frame clones and misses some; the assay was immunoSEQ multiplex PCR. The table shows about 1.5 million clones, with nearly 99% occurring only once. Sequencing was carried out using naive CD4+ T cells sorted from blood. Subset reported: CD45RA+ positively selected. These receptors originate from a man aged 30 to 39 in good health.

The chain carries TRBV10-3 and TRBJ1-1; D is ambiguous. V dropped 2 bases and J dropped 4 bases, with 14 bases sitting between them. This CDR3 is built from 15 residues. Germline V lookup: CDR1 ENHRY, CDR2 SYGVKD. CDR3 residues: CAISETETAGTEAFF. CDR3 DNA: TGTGCCATCAGTGAGACGGAAACGGCGGGCACTGAAGCTTTCTTT.

The gene calls are TRBV5-8 and TRBJ1-1, with no clear D. This CDR3 region has 14 residues. Trimming took off 1 base at V and 12 bases at J, with 19 bases between the two ends. The germline V gene has CDR1 SGHTS and CDR2 YDEGEE. As DNA, the CDR3 is TGTGCCAGCAGCTTGCTGGCGGTGGCTGCTCGAACTTTCTTT. It specifies CASSLLAVAARTFF.

This clone is a singleton in its sample. The chain employs TRBV6-6 and TRBJ2-7, with unresolved D. Trimming removed 4 bases from V and 4 bases from J, with 14 bases in between. The CDR3 is 14 residues long. Germline V gives CDR1 MNHNY, CDR2 SVGAGI (reference sequence). The CDR3, as DNA: TGTGCCAGCAGTTCCGGATCCCCTAGGTACGAGCAGTACTTC. Amino acid sequence: CASSSGSPRYEQYF.

The gene calls are TRBV5-1 and TRBJ2-1; a possible D gene is TRBD2 (5 bases). This CDR3 has 17 residues. V lost 0 bases, J lost 3 bases, and 16 bases lay in between. CDR1 SGHRS and CDR2 YFSETQ come from the germline V gene. The CDR3 spells CASSLAPSTRVYNEQFF. As DNA, the CDR3 is TGCGCCAGCAGCTTGGCCCCGTCGACGCGGGTCTACAATGAGCAGTTCTTC.

In regard to this clone: The sample contains more than one DNA sequence encoding this CDR3. The chain joins TRBV27 to TRBJ2-5, with D hard to call. The CDR3 is 13 residues long. V gave up 3 bases and J gave up 1 base, with 6 bases separating them. Germline loops: CDR1 MNHEY, CDR2 SMNVEV (reference sequence). DNA of the CDR3: TGTGCCAGCAGTTTGCGATTCCAAGAGACCCAGTACTTC. Its translation: CASSLRFQETQYF.

V and J are TRBV7-2 and TRBJ2-2; D is unclear. V was cut by 4 bases and J by 4 bases, with 10 bases left in between. Germline CDR1 and CDR2: SGHTA and FQGNSA. This CDR3 has 14 residues. The CDR3 protein is CASSSSAFTGELFF. The CDR3 nucleotides are TGTGCCAGCAGCTCAAGTGCATTCACCGGGGAGCTGTTTTTT.

The chain employs TRBV27 and TRBJ1-4, with 7 bases that match TRBD1. The CDR3 is made up of 17 amino acids. Trimming at V came to 0 bases and at J to 8 bases, leaving 12 bases not matched to a gene. Germline CDR1 MNHEY, CDR2 SMNVEV (reference sequence). The chain's CDR3 is CASSLSGGTAGGEKLFF. Here the CDR3 DNA reads TGTGCCAGCAGTTTATCAGGGGGGACAGCCGGCGGGGAAAAACTGTTTTTT. Using reference TRBV27 and TRBJ1-4 for the parts outside the CDR3, the full variable domain is EAQVTQNPRYLITVTGKKLTVTCSQNMNHEYMSWYRQDPGLGLRQIYYSMNVEVTDKGDVPEGYKVSRKEKRNFPLILESPSPNQTSLYFCASSLSGGTAGGEKLFFGSGTQLSVL.

In this sample, this clone turned up once. This sequence joins TRBV4-3 and TRBJ1-5; TRBD1 might be the D (5 bases). V gave up 3 bases and J gave up 4 bases, with 13 bases separating them. Germline CDR1 LGHNA, CDR2 YSLEER. CDR3 size: 15 residues. The CDR3 DNA follows: TGCGCCAGCAGCCAGGGGGAGATCGGGAATCAGCCCCAGCATTTT. It encodes CASSQGEIGNQPQHF.

This clone was recorded once. V usage is TRBV7-2 and J usage is TRBJ2-7; TRBD1 or TRBD2 may be the D gene (5 bases each). V was clipped by 5 bases and J by 2 bases, with 19 bases between them. Germline V CDR1 and CDR2: SGHTA, FQGNSA. The CDR3 is 16 residues long. CDR3 DNA: TGTGCCAGCAGCCCGTGGGGGTTGGAGAAAACCTACGAGCAGTACTTC. This gives the protein CASSPWGLEKTYEQYF.